The clone carrying this T cell receptor (beta chain) is classed as medium-sized. What it binds is unknown. From about 530 ng total RNA, TCR beta cDNA was generated with a primer in the constant region. Three nested multiplex PCR rounds of slightly modified ARM-PCR generated TCR beta libraries. Use of TRBV1-TRBV30 forward primers with a C-beta reverse primer characterized the first two PCR rounds, which lasted about 9 cycles each. One entry per CDR3 protein, called by TCRdb with MiXCR from the multiplex PCR reads. The table includes 99,000 or so distinct CDR3 sequences, over 55% detected once. Both RNA and DNA were isolated together from roughly 20-30 mg of bulk tissue that had not been sorted. This entry belongs to a study of tumor-infiltrating lymphocytes in primary liver carcinoma. In the study overall: Measuring roughly 4 to 11 cm across, the tumors were staged as T1-T3 N0M0. Study-level findings and limits: Only about 7.5-25% of top clones spanned all five tumor regions. Tumor region pairs outstripped tumor-adjacent and tumor-blood pairs in overlap. Blood fell significantly below tumors in its top-250-clone fraction (p = 0.039).

The CDR3 covers 18 residues. V lost 0 bases, J lost 4 bases, and 11 bases stayed unmatched. Germline CDR1 is SGHNT and CDR2 is YENEEA. This clonotype was obtained from a woman aged 55-69 years with primary liver carcinoma and hepatitis B virus infection. The J gene is TRBJ2-1, the V gene TRBV11-3; 8 nucleotides agree with TRBD1. The sample consisted of liver tumor tissue from sampling region 5. Noted subset: tumor region T5, tumor centre. The CDR3 DNA reads TGTGCCAGCAGCTTAGATGTGTATGAAGACAGGGGATACAATGAGCAGTTCTTC. It translates to CASSLDVYEDRGYNEQFF. The whole variable domain, filled in from reference TRBV11-3 and TRBJ2-1, reads EAGVVQSPRYKIIEKKQPVAFWCNPISGHNTLYWYLQNLGQGPELLIRYENEEAVDDSQLPKDRFSAERLKGVDSTLKIQPAELGDSAVYLCASSLDVYEDRGYNEQFFGPGTRLTVL.